This TCR beta chain was retrieved from a study of blood T cell repertoires in COVID-19. About the research overall: The analysed material was cDNA or gDNA that came from T cells, B-cell-depleted T cells, or PBMCs.

In the authors' methods: Amplified reference gene primers provided the basis for estimating nucleated cell counts. Profiling relied on immunoSEQ multiplex PCR, and the TCRdb table lists in-frame clones only, not all of them. For V, J and clone size, that table is used; D and trimming come from the DNA. The sample yields 90,000 to 140,000 clones, 85% seen once. V was pared by 6 bases and J by 3 bases, with 17 bases between. CDR1 ENHRY and CDR2 SYGVKD come from the germline V gene. This CDR3 has 15 amino acids. This sequence joins TRBV10-3 and TRBJ1-1; no reliable D call. Material for sequencing was peripheral blood. This sequence was found in a man in his fifties with acute or convalescent COVID-19. DNA of the CDR3: TGTGCCATCAGGGAGCGCGGAGACTTGGACACTGAAGCTTTCTTT. Protein sequence: CAIRERGDLDTEAFF.